The 7 T cell receptor beta chains in this list originate from one sample, sequenced in a study of blood T cell repertoires in COVID-19 (dated by TCRdb to about 2020). Library preparation used the immunoSEQ multiplex PCR assay. TCRdb retrieved this table from immuneACCESS and kept in-frame rearrangements only. Not all clones are present; in checked studies, unresolved V genes account for under half, and no reason is known for the remainder. Here the sample has some 250,000 clones; approximately 90% occur a single time. Roughly 8.3% of the sample is in the top ten clones. The sample taken for sequencing was PBMCs or T cells enriched from blood (not recorded which). The receptors stem from a man aged 35-49 years who had recovered from COVID-19.

The V gene is TRBV9, the J gene TRBJ2-2; D ambiguous. From germline, CDR1 is SGDLS and CDR2 YYNGEE. Trimming left V 1 base short and J 6 bases short, with 13 bases between. This CDR3 has 15 residues. CDR3 bases: TGTGCCAGCAGCGTATCAGGATTCGATTCCGGGGAGCTGTTTTTT. Translating gives CASSVSGFDSGELFF.

The chain employs TRBV30 and TRBJ1-3; 9 bases agree with TRBD1. The CDR3 is 14 amino acids. Trimming removed 4 bases from V and 2 bases from J; junction bases left unmatched: 3. CDR1 and CDR2 (germline): GTSNPN, SVGIG (reference sequence). The CDR3 sequence: CAWIGTGTGNTIYF. The CDR3 DNA reads as TGTGCCTGGATCGGGACAGGGACTGGAAACACCATATATTTT.

This rearrangement joins TRBV15 to TRBJ2-1, with TRBD2 matching 13 bases. The CDR3 extends over 15 amino acids. V lost 8 bases, J lost 8 bases, and 9 bases stayed unmatched. Germline CDR1 and CDR2: LNHNV and YYDKDF (reference sequence). CDR3 region: CATRTGTSGIYEQFF. CDR3 sequence (DNA): TGTGCCACCCGCACCGGGACTAGCGGGATTTATGAGCAGTTCTTC.

This sequence joins TRBV4-2 and TRBJ2-7, with TRBD2 matching 9 bases. Germline lookup yields CDR1 LGHNA and CDR2 YNFKEQ. This CDR3 contains 16 residues. V was clipped by 1 base and J by 5 bases; unmatched bases: 9. This CDR3 is CASSQALAGVGHEQYF. In nucleotides, the CDR3 is TGTGCCAGCAGCCAAGCTTTAGCGGGAGTTGGTCACGAGCAGTACTTC.

The genes are TRBV28 and TRBJ2-7; 7 bases are a match to TRBD2. Trimming cost V 2 bases and J 3 bases; bases outside gene matches: 7. This CDR3 has 15 residues. Germline V lookup: CDR1 MDHEN, CDR2 SYDVKM. CDR3 sequence: CASSLGGGLVYEQYF. Here the CDR3 DNA reads TGTGCCAGCAGTTTAGGGGGAGGGCTAGTCTACGAGCAGTACTTC.

The genes are TRBV5-5 and TRBJ1-1; no clear D. Germline assignment: CDR1 SGHKS and CDR2 YYEKEE (reference sequence). Deletions cut 0 bases from V and 1 base from J, with 10 bases between. The CDR3 is 15 residues long. CDR3 coding DNA: TGTGCCAGCAGCTTGGTACTAGCGGAGAACACTGAAGCTTTCTTT. Translated, it gives CASSLVLAENTEAFF.

The chain links TRBV7-9 to TRBJ1-6; 9 positions match TRBD1. With V trimmed by 5 bases and J by 7 bases, 9 bases remained unmatched. Germline CDR1 SEHNR, CDR2 FQNEAQ (reference sequence). The CDR3 is 16 residues long. CDR3 residues: CASSRLGGQGNSPLHF. The CDR3 DNA is TGTGCCAGCAGCCGTCTAGGGGGACAGGGAAATTCACCCCTCCACTTT.